A selection of T cell receptor beta chains follows, all from one sample in a study of T-cell memory formation after mild COVID-19. TCRdb passed the 5' RACE reads through MiXCR, listing each CDR3 protein once. The repertoire holds approximately 570,000 distinct CDR3 sequences, with roughly 18% as singletons. Sequenced sample: PBMCs or a T cell subset sorted from them (not recorded which). These receptors were taken from an adult woman who had mild COVID-19 (a few samples of this study predate the infection). Cell type and time point are not known. The CDR3 runs from the conserved cysteine through the conserved F or W. The D gene is left open where the match is weak. Where a row states a size, it is once, few, many or the class of an expanded clone; other rows omit it.

j_gene: TRBJ2-3; d_gene: TRBD1; abundance: few; v_gene: TRBV12-3/TRBV12-4; CDR3aa: CASSLDRGLADTQYF; CDR3nt: TGTGCCAGCAGTTTGGACAGGGGGCTGGCAGATACGCAGTATTTT
j_gene: TRBJ2-1; d_gene: TRBD2; abundance: -; v_gene: TRBV12-3/TRBV12-4; CDR3aa: CASSYPSGGPSSYNEQFF; CDR3nt: TGTGCCAGCAGTTACCCTAGCGGGGGCCCCAGCTCCTACAATGAGCAGTTCTTC
j_gene: TRBJ1-1; d_gene: TRBD1; abundance: -; v_gene: TRBV20-1; CDR3aa: CSARQDRGYTEAFF; CDR3nt: TGCAGTGCTAGGCAGGACAGGGGGTACACTGAAGCTTTCTTT
j_gene: TRBJ1-1; d_gene: TRBD1; abundance: few; v_gene: TRBV7-2; CDR3aa: CASSLMGGQGNDEAFF; CDR3nt: TGTGCCAGCAGCCTGATGGGGGGACAGGGTAATGATGAAGCTTTCTTT
j_gene: TRBJ2-1; d_gene: -; abundance: few; v_gene: TRBV7-8; CDR3aa: CASSLVRRGRQVIHGNEQFF; CDR3nt: TGTGCCAGCAGCTTAGTAAGGAGGGGGCGTCAGGTCATACACGGGAATGAGCAGTTCTTC
j_gene: TRBJ2-3; d_gene: TRBD2; abundance: many; v_gene: TRBV7-6; CDR3aa: CASSRGGLAGDTDTQYF; CDR3nt: TGTGCCAGCAGCCGCGGGGGGCTAGCGGGAGACACAGATACGCAGTATTTT
j_gene: TRBJ2-1; d_gene: TRBD2; abundance: few; v_gene: TRBV20-1; CDR3aa: CSAGDREREYNEQFF; CDR3nt: TGCAGTGCCGGCGATCGGGAGCGGGAGTACAATGAGCAGTTCTTC
j_gene: TRBJ2-1; d_gene: -; abundance: -; v_gene: TRBV7-9; CDR3aa: CASSLGRAGSYNEQFF; CDR3nt: TGTGCCAGCAGCTTAGGAAGGGCAGGCTCCTACAATGAGCAGTTCTTC
j_gene: TRBJ2-1; d_gene: -; abundance: few; v_gene: TRBV12-3/TRBV12-4; CDR3aa: CATFHTGNEQFF; CDR3nt: TGTGCCACTTTTCACACGGGGAATGAGCAGTTCTTC
j_gene: TRBJ1-5; d_gene: TRBD1; abundance: -; v_gene: TRBV6-5; CDR3aa: CASSSGQAMNQPQHF; CDR3nt: TGTGCCAGCAGTTCAGGACAGGCGATGAATCAGCCCCAGCATTTT
j_gene: TRBJ2-2; d_gene: -; abundance: -; v_gene: TRBV5-6; CDR3aa: CASSLGPGFWTANTGELFF; CDR3nt: TGTGCCAGCAGCTTGGGACCGGGATTTTGGACAGCCAACACCGGGGAGCTGTTTTTT
j_gene: TRBJ2-3; d_gene: TRBD1; abundance: few; v_gene: TRBV5-4; CDR3aa: CASSVDRGADTQYF; CDR3nt: TGTGCCAGCAGCGTGGACAGGGGAGCGGATACGCAGTATTTT
j_gene: TRBJ2-7; d_gene: -; abundance: -; v_gene: TRBV6-5; CDR3aa: CASSYDKTSYEQYF; CDR3nt: TGTGCCAGCAGTTACGACAAGACCTCCTACGAGCAGTACTTC
j_gene: TRBJ2-3; d_gene: TRBD1; abundance: many; v_gene: TRBV20-1; CDR3aa: CSATMTGARGDTQYF; CDR3nt: TGCAGTGCTACGATGACAGGGGCGAGGGGAGATACGCAGTATTTT
j_gene: TRBJ2-7; d_gene: -; abundance: many; v_gene: TRBV5-1; CDR3aa: CASSLVSYEQYF; CDR3nt: TGTGCCAGCAGCTTAGTGTCCTACGAGCAGTACTTC
j_gene: TRBJ2-2; d_gene: TRBD1; abundance: many; v_gene: TRBV9; CDR3aa: CASSDPAGGQGVIGELFF; CDR3nt: TGTGCCAGCAGCGACCCAGCGGGCGGACAGGGGGTTATCGGGGAGCTGTTTTTT
j_gene: TRBJ1-1; d_gene: TRBD1; abundance: many; v_gene: TRBV7-9; CDR3aa: CASSLVQGQGAAFF; CDR3nt: TGTGCCAGCAGCTTAGTTCAAGGGCAGGGGGCCGCTTTCTTT
j_gene: TRBJ2-2; d_gene: TRBD1; abundance: -; v_gene: TRBV6-2/TRBV6-3; CDR3aa: CASARQGLNTGELFF; CDR3nt: TGTGCCAGCGCAAGACAGGGGCTGAACACCGGGGAGCTGTTTTTT
j_gene: TRBJ2-3; d_gene: -; abundance: -; v_gene: TRBV29-1; CDR3aa: CSVEAADPPPDTQYF; CDR3nt: TGCAGCGTTGAGGCGGCGGACCCACCGCCGGATACGCAGTATTTT
j_gene: TRBJ2-5; d_gene: TRBD1; abundance: -; v_gene: TRBV6-2/TRBV6-3; CDR3aa: CASSYPNSPRTGGYQSQETQYF; CDR3nt: TGTGCCAGCAGTTACCCGAACTCCCCTCGGACAGGGGGTTATCAGAGTCAAGAGACCCAGTACTTC
j_gene: TRBJ2-3; d_gene: TRBD2; abundance: few; v_gene: TRBV12-5; CDR3aa: CASGSNLLAGAQYF; CDR3nt: TGTGCTAGTGGTTCGAACCTTCTAGCGGGGGCGCAGTATTTT
j_gene: TRBJ2-7; d_gene: -; abundance: few; v_gene: TRBV9; CDR3aa: CASSVGEATYEQYF; CDR3nt: TGTGCCAGCAGCGTAGGGGAAGCTACCTACGAGCAGTACTTC
j_gene: TRBJ1-6; d_gene: TRBD1; abundance: -; v_gene: TRBV2; CDR3aa: CASSEALNRGPYNSPLHF; CDR3nt: TGTGCCAGCAGTGAAGCGCTTAACAGGGGTCCCTATAATTCACCCCTCCACTTT
j_gene: TRBJ2-1; d_gene: -; abundance: few; v_gene: TRBV29-1; CDR3aa: CSVSFGGTYNEQFF; CDR3nt: TGCAGCGTTTCATTCGGGGGCACCTACAATGAGCAGTTCTTC
j_gene: TRBJ2-7; d_gene: -; abundance: -; v_gene: TRBV12-3/TRBV12-4; CDR3aa: CASSSRVREQYF; CDR3nt: TGTGCCAGCAGTTCCAGGGTTAGAGAGCAGTACTTC
j_gene: TRBJ1-1; d_gene: -; abundance: -; v_gene: TRBV2; CDR3aa: CASSEQGAGTEAFF; CDR3nt: TGTGCCAGCAGTGAGCAGGGAGCGGGCACTGAAGCTTTCTTT
j_gene: TRBJ2-1; d_gene: -; abundance: few; v_gene: TRBV18; CDR3aa: CASSPDRKYNEQFF; CDR3nt: TGTGCCAGCTCACCAGACAGGAAGTACAATGAGCAGTTCTTC
j_gene: TRBJ2-3; d_gene: TRBD2; abundance: few; v_gene: TRBV5-1; CDR3aa: CASSRGDYPNTDTQYF; CDR3nt: TGCGCCAGCAGCCGGGGGGACTACCCGAACACAGATACGCAGTATTTT
j_gene: TRBJ1-2; d_gene: -; abundance: -; v_gene: TRBV14; CDR3aa: CASSQLTGQLGGYTF; CDR3nt: TGTGCCAGCAGCCAACTAACCGGACAGCTTGGGGGCTACACCTTC
j_gene: TRBJ2-1; d_gene: -; abundance: -; v_gene: TRBV4-1; CDR3aa: CASSQDTLDEQFF; CDR3nt: TGCGCCAGCAGCCAAGACACCTTGGATGAGCAGTTCTTC
j_gene: TRBJ2-1; d_gene: -; abundance: few; v_gene: TRBV29-1; CDR3aa: CSVENRNEQFF; CDR3nt: TGCAGCGTTGAAAACAGGAATGAGCAGTTCTTC
j_gene: TRBJ2-7; d_gene: TRBD2; abundance: -; v_gene: TRBV11-2; CDR3aa: CASSLDLLGLAGGPTYEQYF; CDR3nt: TGTGCCAGCAGCTTAGATCTTTTGGGTCTAGCGGGGGGGCCCACCTACGAGCAGTACTTC
j_gene: TRBJ2-4; d_gene: -; abundance: many; v_gene: TRBV6-1; CDR3aa: CASSRYPSEGKNIQYF; CDR3nt: TGTGCCAGCAGTCGATATCCTAGCGAAGGCAAAAACATTCAGTACTTC
j_gene: TRBJ1-1; d_gene: -; abundance: -; v_gene: TRBV12-3/TRBV12-4; CDR3aa: CASRSLGLNTEAFF; CDR3nt: TGTGCCAGCAGAAGTTTAGGGTTGAACACTGAAGCTTTCTTT
j_gene: TRBJ2-2; d_gene: -; abundance: few; v_gene: TRBV20-1; CDR3aa: CSARDWGEGGELFF; CDR3nt: TGCAGTGCTAGAGATTGGGGAGAAGGCGGGGAGCTGTTTTTT
j_gene: TRBJ2-7; d_gene: -; abundance: -; v_gene: TRBV30; CDR3aa: CACRRGQGYSYEQYF; CDR3nt: TGTGCCTGCCGTCGGGGCCAGGGCTACTCCTACGAGCAGTACTTC
j_gene: TRBJ2-1; d_gene: TRBD2; abundance: -; v_gene: TRBV20-1; CDR3aa: CSAKGLAGTTEQFF; CDR3nt: TGCAGTGCCAAGGGACTAGCGGGGACTACGGAGCAGTTCTTC
j_gene: TRBJ2-1; d_gene: TRBD1; abundance: many; v_gene: TRBV7-9; CDR3aa: CASSLPLVGSWTGRNEQFF; CDR3nt: TGTGCCAGCAGCTTACCTCTTGTTGGGTCGTGGACAGGGAGGAATGAGCAGTTCTTC
j_gene: TRBJ2-3; d_gene: -; abundance: few; v_gene: TRBV21-1; CDR3aa: CASSNPQVRAGGTDTQYF; CDR3nt: TGTGCCAGCAGCAACCCCCAGGTGCGGGCTGGTGGCACAGATACGCAGTATTTT
j_gene: TRBJ2-7; d_gene: TRBD1; abundance: few; v_gene: TRBV6-6; CDR3aa: CASSSDQTGGSYEQYF; CDR3nt: TGTGCCAGCAGTTCGGACCAGACAGGGGGCTCCTACGAGCAGTACTTC
j_gene: TRBJ1-6; d_gene: -; abundance: -; v_gene: TRBV6-1; CDR3aa: CASEWPSPLHF; CDR3nt: TGTGCCAGCGAGTGGCCTTCACCCCTCCACTTT
j_gene: TRBJ2-7; d_gene: -; abundance: few; v_gene: TRBV7-8; CDR3aa: CASSYGQILSYEQYF; CDR3nt: TGTGCCAGCAGCTATGGACAGATCCTATCCTACGAGCAGTACTTC
j_gene: TRBJ2-2; d_gene: -; abundance: -; v_gene: TRBV6-6; CDR3aa: CAARPGITGELFF; CDR3nt: TGTGCCGCCCGGCCGGGTATCACCGGGGAGCTGTTTTTT
j_gene: TRBJ2-2; d_gene: TRBD1; abundance: many; v_gene: TRBV6-5; CDR3aa: CASSSTGRTGELFF; CDR3nt: TGTGCCAGCAGCTCGACAGGGCGGACCGGGGAGCTGTTTTTT
j_gene: TRBJ2-5; d_gene: TRBD2; abundance: few; v_gene: TRBV15; CDR3aa: CATSREYAAGEGTQYF; CDR3nt: TGTGCCACCAGCAGAGAGTATGCAGCGGGAGAAGGGACCCAGTACTTC
j_gene: TRBJ2-1; d_gene: TRBD2; abundance: -; v_gene: TRBV7-8; CDR3aa: CASSITLAGASNEQFF; CDR3nt: TGTGCCAGCAGCATAACCCTAGCGGGAGCAAGCAATGAGCAGTTCTTC
j_gene: TRBJ2-5; d_gene: TRBD2; abundance: few; v_gene: TRBV6-2/TRBV6-3; CDR3aa: CASSYSIRGGETQYF; CDR3nt: TGTGCCAGCAGTTACTCGATACGGGGGGGTGAGACCCAGTACTTC
j_gene: TRBJ2-7; d_gene: TRBD1; abundance: many; v_gene: TRBV5-1; CDR3aa: CASSLGQGHDEQYF; CDR3nt: TGCGCCAGCAGCTTGGGACAGGGGCACGACGAGCAGTACTTC
j_gene: TRBJ2-5; d_gene: TRBD1; abundance: -; v_gene: TRBV7-6; CDR3aa: CASSSEPSGQGARETQYF; CDR3nt: TGTGCCAGCAGCTCTGAGCCTTCGGGACAGGGGGCTAGAGAGACCCAGTACTTC
j_gene: TRBJ2-5; d_gene: TRBD2; abundance: few; v_gene: TRBV20-1; CDR3aa: CSARDELLRGGRETQYF; CDR3nt: TGCAGTGCTAGAGATGAGTTGTTGCGGGGGGGACGAGAGACCCAGTACTTC
j_gene: TRBJ2-2; d_gene: -; abundance: few; v_gene: TRBV24-1; CDR3aa: CATSDTSRGPGELFF; CDR3nt: TGTGCCACCAGTGACACTTCGCGAGGGCCCGGGGAGCTGTTTTTT
j_gene: TRBJ2-5; d_gene: -; abundance: -; v_gene: TRBV5-1; CDR3aa: CASSPGLSSRRETQYF; CDR3nt: TGCGCCAGCAGCCCGGGCCTGTCTAGCCGTCGGGAGACCCAGTACTTC
j_gene: TRBJ2-7; d_gene: TRBD1; abundance: -; v_gene: TRBV6-5; CDR3aa: CASSYRDRGNHEQYF; CDR3nt: TGTGCCAGCAGTTACAGGGACAGGGGGAATCACGAGCAGTACTTC
j_gene: TRBJ2-7; d_gene: -; abundance: -; v_gene: TRBV7-9; CDR3aa: CASSDGRKPYEQYF; CDR3nt: TGTGCCAGCAGCGACGGACGGAAACCCTACGAGCAGTACTTC
j_gene: TRBJ2-2; d_gene: -; abundance: few; v_gene: TRBV27; CDR3aa: CASSLVLELFF; CDR3nt: TGTGCCAGCAGTTTAGTTCTTGAGCTGTTTTTT
j_gene: TRBJ1-4; d_gene: -; abundance: -; v_gene: TRBV6-2/TRBV6-3; CDR3aa: CASRPAGYEANEKLFF; CDR3nt: TGTGCCAGCAGACCCGCGGGGTACGAAGCTAATGAAAAACTGTTTTTT
j_gene: TRBJ2-1; d_gene: -; abundance: -; v_gene: TRBV7-6; CDR3aa: CASSGGQTHSYNEQFF; CDR3nt: TGTGCCAGCAGCGGCGGACAGACGCACTCCTACAATGAGCAGTTCTTC
j_gene: TRBJ1-4; d_gene: -; abundance: -; v_gene: TRBV12-3/TRBV12-4; CDR3aa: CASSQFEPYYEKLFF; CDR3nt: TGTGCCAGCAGCCAGTTCGAACCTTACTACGAAAAACTGTTTTTT
j_gene: TRBJ2-7; d_gene: TRBD1; abundance: -; v_gene: TRBV5-6; CDR3aa: CASSPGTGRLGQYF; CDR3nt: TGTGCCAGCAGCCCCGGGACAGGGCGATTGGGGCAGTACTTC
j_gene: TRBJ2-4; d_gene: TRBD1; abundance: many; v_gene: TRBV12-3/TRBV12-4; CDR3aa: CASSFYGTLSGQQNIQYF; CDR3nt: TGTGCCAGCAGTTTCTACGGAACTCTTTCGGGACAGCAAAACATTCAGTACTTC